This T cell receptor beta chain was recorded in a study of radiotherapy plus CTLA-4 blockade in lung cancer. Only in-frame clones appear in the TCRdb table, and some are missing; sequencing was by immunoSEQ multiplex PCR. The sample holds tens of thousands of clones, around 70% seen once. Notes on this clone: The antigen remains unidentified.

Overall study results and limits: Blood TCR clones of tumor origin expanded after radiotherapy plus ipilimumab.

Alongside CTLA-4 blockade with ipilimumab, patients with chemo-refractory metastatic non-small-cell lung cancer received focal radiation. V gave up 5 bases and J gave up 1 base; unmatched junction bases: 11. The germline V gene has CDR1 MNHEY and CDR2 SMNVEV (reference sequence). This CDR3 region has 18 residues. V gene TRBV27 combines with J gene TRBJ2-6; 7 positions match TRBD1. The clonotype was recovered from a human donor with non-small cell lung cancer who had stable disease on radiotherapy plus ipilimumab. The sample was peripheral blood, taken from a patient treated with radiotherapy plus ipilimumab. DNA for the CDR3: TGTGCCAGCAGTCCCCGGACAGGTCTATTATCTGGGGCCAACGTCCTGACTTTC. Protein: CASSPRTGLLSGANVLTF.